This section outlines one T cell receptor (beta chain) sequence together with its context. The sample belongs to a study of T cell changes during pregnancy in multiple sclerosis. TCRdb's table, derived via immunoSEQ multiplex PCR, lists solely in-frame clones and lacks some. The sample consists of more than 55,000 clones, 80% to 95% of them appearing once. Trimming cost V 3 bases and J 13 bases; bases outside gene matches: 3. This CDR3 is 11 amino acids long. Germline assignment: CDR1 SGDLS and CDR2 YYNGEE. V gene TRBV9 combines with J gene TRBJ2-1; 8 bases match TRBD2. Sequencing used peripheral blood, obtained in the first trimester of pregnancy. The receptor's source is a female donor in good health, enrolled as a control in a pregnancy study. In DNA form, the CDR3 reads TGTGCCAGCAGCGAGGGACTAGAACAGTTCTTC. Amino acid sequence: CASSEGLEQFF.